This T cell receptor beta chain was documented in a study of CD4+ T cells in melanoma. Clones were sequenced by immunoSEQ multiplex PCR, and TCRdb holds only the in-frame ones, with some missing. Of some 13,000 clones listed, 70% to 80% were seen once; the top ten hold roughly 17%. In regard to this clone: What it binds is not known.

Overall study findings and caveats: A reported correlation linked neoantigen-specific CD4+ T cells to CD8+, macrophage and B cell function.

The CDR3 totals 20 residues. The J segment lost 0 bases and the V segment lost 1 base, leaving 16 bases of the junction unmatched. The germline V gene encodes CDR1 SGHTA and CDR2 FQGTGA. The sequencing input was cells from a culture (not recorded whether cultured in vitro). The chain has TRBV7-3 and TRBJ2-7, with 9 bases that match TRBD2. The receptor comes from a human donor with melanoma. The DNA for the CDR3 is TGTGCCAGCAGCTTAAGTGGAATAGCGGGGGTGACCCCGAGCTCCTACGAGCAGTACTTC. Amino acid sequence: CASSLSGIAGVTPSSYEQYF.